These 16 T cell receptor beta chains were sequenced from one sample in a study of vaccination and CD4 T cells after COVID-19. Treatment given: approximately 10-day PBMC culture with coronavirus spike peptide pools or control peptides (ViraFEST assay). Samples of CD4+ T cells were obtained from the unexposed donor before the COVID-19 pandemic (2011-2018). Their antigens are not known. Sequenced with the Oncomine TCR Beta short-read assay was DNA taken from cultured CD4+ T cells. Investigators isolated genomic DNA from cultured CD4+ T cells. TCRdb re-derived calls from the PCR reads in MiXCR, one entry per CDR3 protein. In the table there are under 8,000 distinct CDR3 sequences, around a third of which are singletons. Sequencing was done on a sample of CD4+ T cells from blood, cultured in vitro. The receptors stem from a human donor in good health.

This clonotype was counted only a few times. The chain couples TRBV7-2 to TRBJ2-7; 13 bases line up with TRBD2. V trimming: 5 bases; J trimming: 6 bases; junction bases outside the gene matches: 4. The CDR3 is 14 residues long. Germline CDR1 SGHTA, CDR2 FQGNSA. The CDR3 nucleotides are TGTGCCAGCAGCGCGGGACTAGCGGGAATCGAGCAGTACTTC. Translating it yields CASSAGLAGIEQYF.

This clonotype rates as medium-sized. The rearrangement joins TRBV20-1 to TRBJ2-7; 11 nucleotides agree with TRBD2. The germline V gene has CDR1 DFQATT and CDR2 SNEGSKA (reference sequence). V lost 5 bases and J lost 4; bases outside the gene matches: 4. This CDR3 is 13 amino acids long. CDR3 sequence reads: CSAGSGRVYEQYF. The CDR3 bases are TGCAGTGCTGGTAGCGGGAGGGTGTACGAGCAGTACTTC.

The chain couples TRBV6-2 or TRBV6-3 to TRBJ1-1; tentative D call: TRBD1 (5 bases). In germline, CDR1 is MNHEY, CDR2 SVGEGT. V lost 2 bases, J lost 4 bases, and 8 bases lay in between. The CDR3 spans 13 residues. The CDR3 sequence is CASSYERGTEAFF. DNA of the CDR3: TGTGCCAGCAGTTACGAAAGGGGCACTGAAGCTTTCTTT.

The rearrangement links TRBV5-1 to TRBJ1-5, with 8 positions matching TRBD1. Germline V gene data show CDR1 as SGHRS and CDR2 as YFSETQ. V lost 0 bases to trimming and J lost 4 bases; unmatched junction nucleotides: 0. CDR3 length: 14 residues. The CDR3 coding sequence is TGCGCCAGCAGCTTGGGGACAGGGAATCAGCCCCAGCATTTT. Protein: CASSLGTGNQPQHF.

V and J are TRBV10-3 and TRBJ1-6, with a weak D call TRBD1 (6 bases). The germline CDR1 and CDR2 sequences are ENHRY and SYGVKD. The CDR3 is 14 amino acids. The germline V and J ends were trimmed by 0 bases and 8 bases, with 8 bases remaining between them. CDR3 DNA: TGTGCCATCAGTGAGTCGGACAGAGATTCACCCCTCCACTTT. Translating it yields CAISESDRDSPLHF.

In DNA, the CDR3 is TGTGCCAGCAGCCTTAGTGGCTCGCCCACAGATACGCAGTATTTT. Translation gives CASSLSGSPTDTQYF. This chain links TRBV7-2 with TRBJ2-3; no clear D. The CDR3 has 15 residues. CDR1 is SGHTA, CDR2 FQGNSA, per germline. The V gene lost 5 bases and the J gene lost 2 bases, with 14 bases spanning the gap.

V is TRBV25-1 and J is TRBJ1-1, with D unclear. Germline V CDR1 and CDR2: MGHDK, SYGVNS. The V end lost 8 bases, the J end lost 3 bases, and 13 bases lay between the germline ends. The CDR3 length is 13 residues. The CDR3 bases are TGTGCCAGCCGCCCAGGATGGGACACTGAAGCTTTCTTT. This codes for CASRPGWDTEAFF.

This clonotype has a handful of counts. The genes are TRBV2 and TRBJ2-7; D possibly uses TRBD1 or TRBD2 (5 bases each). The V end was cut by 8 bases, the J end by 6 bases, with 14 bases between. The CDR3 is 12 residues long. The V gene's germline CDR1 is SNHLY and CDR2 FYNNEI. CDR3 nucleotides: TGTGCCAGCGTGGGATGGGGGTTCGAGCAGTACTTC. Amino acids: CASVGWGFEQYF.

The table lists this clonotype with a few counts. The chain employs TRBV6-2 or TRBV6-3 and TRBJ2-1, with 7 bases identical to TRBD2. V was pared by 4 bases and J by 12 bases, with 6 bases of the junction left unmatched. Germline V lookup: CDR1 MNHEY, CDR2 SVGEGT. The CDR3 is made up of 12 amino acids. CDR3 bases: TGTGCCAGCAGTTCCATAGCGGGTGGGCAGTTCTTC. This gives the protein CASSSIAGGQFF.

This clonotype was counted only a few times. V usage is TRBV29-1 and J usage is TRBJ2-7, with 7 bases that match TRBD1. This CDR3 contains 14 residues. Germline CDR1 is SQVTM and CDR2 is ANQGSEA. Trimming at V came to 6 bases and at J to 2 bases, leaving 10 bases not matched to a gene. In DNA, the CDR3 is TGCAGCGTGCTGGGACAGCTCCTACCCTACGAGCAGTACTTC. This translates into CSVLGQLLPYEQYF.

V and J are TRBV7-8 and TRBJ1-1; D is perhaps TRBD1 (6 bases). Germline values: CDR1 SGHVS, CDR2 FQNEAQ. CDR3 length equals 13 residues. Trimming left V 6 bases short and J 0 bases short, with 8 bases between. CDR3 amino acids: CASSGQLNTEAFF. DNA for the CDR3: TGTGCCAGCAGTGGACAGTTGAACACTGAAGCTTTCTTT.

This clonotype was seen a single time. This chain uses TRBV6-1 with TRBJ2-5; D perhaps matches TRBD1 (6 bases). V shed 6 bases and J shed 9 bases, with 20 bases lying between them. This CDR3 region has 14 residues. Germline loops: CDR1 MNHNS, CDR2 SASEGT. CDR3 sequence (DNA): TGTGCCAGCAGACTACAGGGTACCGGCGAGGCCCAGTACTTC. Residues: CASRLQGTGEAQYF.

The J gene is TRBJ2-3, the V gene TRBV7-2; 9 bases are shared with TRBD2. With V trimmed by 3 bases and J by 6 bases, 7 bases remained unmatched. The CDR3 sequence is 15 residues long. Germline V gene data show CDR1 as SGHTA and CDR2 as FQGNSA. As DNA, the CDR3 is TGTGCCAGCAGCTTGGCGGGAGGGCCGGACGATACGCAGTATTTT. This encodes CASSLAGGPDDTQYF.

The rearrangement links TRBV28 to TRBJ1-1; D possibly corresponds to TRBD1 (6 bases). The CDR3 is 15 amino acids. Germline lookup yields CDR1 MDHEN and CDR2 SYDVKM. The ends were cut back, 6 bases at V and 0 bases at J, with 14 bases in the middle. CDR3: CASRDGGYVNTEAFF. CDR3 coding DNA: TGTGCCAGCAGGGACGGGGGCTACGTGAACACTGAAGCTTTCTTT.

This clonotype was picked up a small number of times. V usage is TRBV20-1 and J usage is TRBJ2-1; 8 positions match TRBD1. Germline CDR1 and CDR2: DFQATT and SNEGSKA (reference sequence). The J segment lost 8 bases and the V segment lost 6 bases, leaving 6 bases of the junction unmatched. The CDR3 covers 12 residues. DNA for the CDR3: TGCAGTGCAACACAGGGGGGATATGAGCAGTTCTTC. It specifies CSATQGGYEQFF.

DNA for the CDR3: TGTGCCAGCAGTTACTCGATTCACACTGAAGCTTTCTTT. Translating gives CASSYSIHTEAFF. The rearrangement uses TRBV6-5 and TRBJ1-1; D remains ambiguous. CDR1 is MNHEY and CDR2 is SVGAGI in the germline V gene. The CDR3 runs 13 residues. V lost 0 bases, J lost 3 bases, and 5 bases lay in between.